One sample yielded the 31 T cell receptor beta chains listed below, sequenced in a study of cytomegalovirus exposure and HLA in healthy donors (dated by TCRdb to 2016 to 2017). The method behind the library was the immunoSEQ multiplex PCR assay. For the multiplex PCR, a mixture combining 60 forward primers for TCR Vbeta segments and 13 reverse primers for TCR Jbeta segments was used. TCRdb carries this immuneACCESS record with in-frame sequences only. Its versions omit some clonotypes, under half of them owing to an unresolved V gene in the studies checked, with the rest unexplained. In all, the sample holds 150,000 to 200,000 clones, and 76% of those were seen once. The ten most abundant clones make up 2.5% to 3.5% of the sample. Sequencing was performed on PBMCs. The receptors were gathered from a male donor in good health and CMV-seronegative.

The genes are TRBV10-3 and TRBJ1-2; a possible D gene is TRBD1 (6 bases). Germline assignment: CDR1 ENHRY and CDR2 SYGVKD. The CDR3 sequence is 14 residues long. The ends were cut back, 0 bases at V and 5 bases at J, with 10 bases in the middle. The CDR3 sequence is CAISESRTAYGYTF. The CDR3 DNA is TGTGCCATCAGTGAGTCCCGGACAGCGTATGGCTACACCTTC.

This clone turned up a few times. V usage is TRBV5-6 and J usage is TRBJ2-3; TRBD2 aligns across 10 bases. In germline, CDR1 is SGHDT, CDR2 YYEEEE. Trimming took 4 bases from V and 2 from J; bases not matched to a gene: 10. This CDR3 has 17 amino acids. The CDR3 DNA reads TGTGCCAGCAGCCCCTGGGTAGCGGGAGGCATCACAGATACGCAGTATTTT. It encodes CASSPWVAGGITDTQYF.

V and J are TRBV10-3 and TRBJ2-7; maybe TRBD1 (5 bases). The CDR3 is 13 residues long. The germline V gene encodes CDR1 ENHRY and CDR2 SYGVKD. The ends were cut back, 6 bases at V and 3 bases at J, with 12 bases in the middle. CDR3: CAISTTGLYEQYF. CDR3 nucleotides: TGTGCCATCAGCACCACAGGTCTCTACGAGCAGTACTTC.

This chain uses TRBV19 with TRBJ2-1; 8 bases line up with TRBD2. The CDR3 length is 17 residues. The J segment lost 0 bases and the V segment lost 4 bases, leaving 8 bases of the junction unmatched. CDR1 and CDR2 from the germline V gene are LNHDA and SQIVND (reference sequence). In DNA, the CDR3 is TGTGCCAGTAGTAATGAGGCCCTAGCGGGCTCCTACAATGAGCAGTTCTTC. Protein: CASSNEALAGSYNEQFF.

The rearrangement links TRBV20-1 to TRBJ1-1; unclear D gene. Germline CDR1 reads DFQATT; CDR2 reads SNEGSKA (reference sequence). CDR3 size: 11 residues. V was clipped by 5 bases and J by 1 base, with 5 bases between them. The CDR3 DNA follows: TGCAGTGCTGCAGAGAACACTGAAGCTTTCTTT. It specifies CSAAENTEAFF.

This clone appeared a few times. V usage is TRBV10-1 and J usage is TRBJ2-5, with 8 bases lining up with TRBD1. Germline trimming cut 3 bases from V and 5 bases from J; bases unmatched to any gene: 5. The CDR3 runs to 14 residues. Germline V CDR1 and CDR2: WNHNN, SYGVQD (reference sequence). CDR3 coding DNA: TGCGCCAGCAGTGATGGGACAGGTATGGAGACCCAGTACTTC. This gives the protein CASSDGTGMETQYF.

The chain uses TRBV5-4 and TRBJ2-7; tentative D call: TRBD2 (5 bases). V lost 2 bases and J lost 4, with 13 bases in between. Germline CDR1 reads SGHNT; CDR2 reads YYREEE (reference sequence). CDR3 length: 14 amino acids. The CDR3 DNA reads TGTGCCAGCAGCTTCCAGCGGTATCCTTACGAGCAGTACTTC. Residues: CASSFQRYPYEQYF.

The chain has TRBV5-1 and TRBJ2-7, with a possible D match to TRBD2 (6 bases). Germline CDR1 reads SGHRS; CDR2 reads YFSETQ. V was pared by 4 bases and J by 1 base, with 12 bases between. The CDR3 spans 14 residues. CDR3 protein: CASSLGTPSYEQYF. The CDR3 DNA follows: TGCGCCAGCAGCCTAGGGACTCCGTCCTACGAGCAGTACTTC.

CDR3 loop: CASTPSPQASTDTQYF. The CDR3 nucleotides read TGTGCCAGTACTCCCTCACCACAGGCCTCAACAGATACGCAGTATTTT. V is TRBV19 and J is TRBJ2-3; possibly TRBD1 for D (5 bases). Germline CDR1 LNHDA, CDR2 SQIVND (reference sequence). This CDR3 comprises 16 residues. The ends were cut back, 7 bases at V and 3 bases at J, with 20 bases in the middle.

V usage is TRBV6-6 and J usage is TRBJ2-7; 11 bases are shared with TRBD2. Germline assignment: CDR1 MNHNY and CDR2 SVGAGI (reference sequence). The CDR3 has 15 residues. Trimming removed 6 bases from V and 4 bases from J; junction bases left unmatched: 8. CDR3 protein: CASRRTSGLGYEQYF. CDR3 nucleotides: TGTGCCAGCAGGAGGACTAGCGGGCTAGGGTACGAGCAGTACTTC.

This clone came up a few times. The chain joins TRBV30 to TRBJ1-5; weak D call: TRBD1 (6 bases). V was pared by 2 bases and J by 5 bases, with 10 bases between. The germline CDR1 and CDR2 sequences are GTSNPN and SVGIG (reference sequence). The CDR3 extends over 13 amino acids. CDR3 sequence: CAWSLQGDQPQHF. The CDR3 nucleotides are TGTGCCTGGAGTTTACAGGGCGATCAGCCCCAGCATTTT.

Only one count was recorded for this clone. V usage is TRBV5-1 and J usage is TRBJ2-3; D gene ambiguous. V dropped 9 bases and J dropped 1 base, with 9 bases sitting between them. This CDR3 spans 12 amino acids. The V gene's germline CDR1 is SGHRS and CDR2 YFSETQ. The CDR3 sequence: CATGSGTDTQYF. DNA for the CDR3: TGCGCCACCGGGTCGGGCACAGATACGCAGTATTTT.

The genes are TRBV19 and TRBJ1-2, with 12 bases fitting TRBD1. The CDR3 sequence is 16 residues long. Trimming at V came to 4 bases and at J to 2 bases, leaving 5 bases not matched to a gene. Germline CDR1 LNHDA, CDR2 SQIVND (reference sequence). For the CDR3, the DNA is TGTGCCAGTAGTAGACCCGGGACAGGGGGCAACTATGGCTACACCTTC. This sequence encodes CASSRPGTGGNYGYTF.

This clone has more than one count but fewer than ten. V is TRBV7-2 and J is TRBJ1-1, with TRBD1 identical over 7 bases. The CDR3 extends over 15 amino acids. CDR1 SGHTA and CDR2 FQGNSA come from the germline V gene. Trimming at V came to 7 bases and at J to 2 bases, leaving 10 bases not matched to a gene. CDR3 sequence: CASTFRDRANTEAFF. CDR3 DNA: TGTGCCAGCACCTTTCGCGACAGGGCCAACACTGAAGCTTTCTTT.

The J gene is TRBJ1-4, the V gene TRBV11-2, with a weak D call TRBD1 (6 bases). Germline loops: CDR1 SGHAT, CDR2 FQNNGV. CDR3 length: 14 amino acids. Trimming removed 5 bases at V and 8 bases at J, with 15 bases between. CDR3 amino acids: CASSHGQGSEKLFF. CDR3 DNA sequence: TGTGCCAGCAGCCATGGCCAGGGGAGCGAAAAACTGTTTTTT.

J is TRBJ2-2 and V is TRBV28, with TRBD1 matching 10 bases. J gave up 5 bases and V 5 bases, and 5 bases lay outside the gene matches. This CDR3 is built from 15 residues. The V gene's germline CDR1 is MDHEN and CDR2 SYDVKM. This CDR3 is CASSRGQGWTGELFF. CDR3 nucleotide sequence: TGTGCCAGCAGTCGGGGACAGGGGTGGACCGGGGAGCTGTTTTTT.

The chain uses TRBV28 and TRBJ2-1; 8 positions match TRBD1. The V gene end was trimmed by 6 bases and the J gene end by 10 bases; junction bases not matched to a gene: 11. Germline CDR1 and CDR2: MDHEN and SYDVKM. The CDR3 totals 14 residues. The CDR3 nucleotides are TGTGCCAGCAGGACAGGGGATACTCTTCGGGAGCAGTTCTTC. It encodes CASRTGDTLREQFF.

The rearrangement uses TRBV7-9 and TRBJ1-1; perhaps TRBD1 as D (5 bases). The CDR3 loop spans 14 amino acids. Trimming pared 6 bases from V and 5 bases from J, leaving 16 bases between. The germline V gene encodes CDR1 SEHNR and CDR2 FQNEAQ (reference sequence). The chain's CDR3 is CASSREQAATEAFF. The CDR3 DNA is TGTGCCAGCAGTCGCGAACAGGCAGCTACTGAAGCTTTCTTT.

This chain uses TRBV28 with TRBJ2-7; D call uncertain. The germline CDR1 and CDR2 sequences are MDHEN and SYDVKM. V shed 5 bases and J shed 6 bases, with 23 bases lying between them. CDR3 length equals 16 residues. CDR3 protein: CASSLHVEVVSGEQYF. In DNA form, the CDR3 reads TGTGCCAGCAGTCTACATGTAGAGGTGGTATCGGGCGAGCAGTACTTC. The variable domain in full, completed from reference TRBV28 and TRBJ2-7, reads DVKVTQSSRYLVKRTGEKVFLECVQDMDHENMFWYRQDPGLGLRLIYFSYDVKMKEKGDIPEGYSVSREKKERFSLILESASTNQTSMYLCASSLHVEVVSGEQYFGPGTRLTVT.

The V and J genes are TRBV7-9 and TRBJ2-1; possible D gene TRBD1, 5 bases. Trimming stripped 1 base from V and 8 bases from J, with 21 bases between. CDR3 size: 17 residues. CDR1 is SEHNR and CDR2 is FQNEAQ in the germline V gene (reference sequence). CDR3 DNA: TGTGCCAGCAGCTTAGGCAGGGTAGTATCACTATCCTATGAGCAGTTCTTC. Amino acids: CASSLGRVVSLSYEQFF.

This chain links TRBV5-8 with TRBJ2-2, with a weak D call TRBD1 (6 bases). The CDR3 runs to 15 residues. Trimming removed 2 bases from V and 9 bases from J, with 17 bases in between. The germline gives CDR1 SGHTS, CDR2 YDEGEE. DNA of the CDR3: TGTGCCAGCAGCTTAGCCGGGACAATTGGTTGGGAGCTGTTTTTT. Protein: CASSLAGTIGWELFF.

The chain recombines TRBV19 with TRBJ2-7, with a possible D match to TRBD1 (5 bases). Germline V gene sequence: CDR1 LNHDA, CDR2 SQIVND (reference sequence). CDR3 length equals 14 residues. V gave up 7 bases and J gave up 6 bases, with 19 bases separating them. CDR3 bases: TGTGCCAGTACCATAGGGCAGCCTGGGGCCGAGCAGTACTTC. Protein: CASTIGQPGAEQYF.

This chain joins TRBV4-1 and TRBJ1-3, with 9 bases identical to TRBD1. The germline gives CDR1 MGHRA, CDR2 YSYEKL. The trim removed 0 bases at V and 7 bases at J, leaving 7 bases unmatched. The CDR3 is 16 residues long. The CDR3 reads CASSQEGQGKFNTIYF. The CDR3 DNA sequence: TGCGCCAGCAGCCAAGAAGGACAGGGGAAATTCAACACCATATATTTT.

This clone was picked up a small number of times. V is TRBV6-7 and J is TRBJ1-3; 7 positions match TRBD1. TRBV6-7 is reported as an ORF; its role is uncertain. V shed 4 bases, J shed 1 base, and the junction held 13 bases outside the gene matches. This CDR3 has 18 residues. The CDR3 sequence: CASSFLGGQSISGNTIYF. In DNA, the CDR3 is TGTGCCAGCAGTTTTCTAGGGGGACAGAGTATATCTGGAAACACCATATATTTT.

For the CDR3, the DNA is TGTGCCAGCTCACCTCGACAGGGTAGGGGGTACACTGAAGCTTTCTTT. Residues: CASSPRQGRGYTEAFF. The V gene is TRBV18, the J gene TRBJ1-1; 7 positions agree with TRBD1. Per germline, CDR1 KGHSH and CDR2 LQKENI. This CDR3 region has 16 residues. V lost 3 bases to trimming and J lost 3 bases; unmatched junction nucleotides: 10.

In this sample, this clone turned up a few times. The V call is TRBV5-4, the J call TRBJ1-5; D is unclear. The CDR3 is 12 amino acids. Germline lookup yields CDR1 SGHNT and CDR2 YYREEE (reference sequence). The V and J ends lost 0 bases and 13 bases respectively, with 11 bases between them. The DNA of the CDR3 is TGTGCCAGCAGCTTGGACTCAGGATCACAGCATTTT. Translating gives CASSLDSGSQHF.

The chain links TRBV5-1 to TRBJ1-4, with 9 bases identical to TRBD1. CDR3 length: 14 residues. Per germline, CDR1 SGHRS and CDR2 YFSETQ. Losses at the gene ends were 4 bases for V and 8 bases for J; bases not matched to a gene: 6. The CDR3 here is CASSPDRGREKLFF. The CDR3 bases are TGCGCCAGCAGCCCGGACAGGGGCCGGGAAAAACTGTTTTTT.

The chain combines TRBV28 with TRBJ2-3, with TRBD1 identical over 8 bases. Germline CDR1 is MDHEN and CDR2 is SYDVKM. This CDR3 is built from 15 residues. J lost 2 bases, V lost 5 bases, and 6 bases had no gene match. CDR3 bases: TGTGCCAGCAGTACCGGACAGGGTTTCACAGATACGCAGTATTTT. Its translation is CASSTGQGFTDTQYF.

The rearrangement links TRBV5-5 to TRBJ2-3; 10 nucleotides line up with TRBD2. After removal of 1 base from V and 6 bases from J, the junction contained 17 bases not matched to a gene. This CDR3 comprises 19 residues. The germline gives CDR1 SGHKS, CDR2 YYEKEE (reference sequence). The CDR3 region has the DNA TGTGCCAGCAGCTTGCAAGGGGTATGGAGAAGCGGGAGGGGGGATACGCAGTATTTT. It yields the protein CASSLQGVWRSGRGDTQYF. The full variable domain, with the rest looked up from reference TRBV5-5 and TRBJ2-3, is DAGVTQSPTHLIKTRGQQVTLRCSPISGHKSVSWYQQVLGQGPQFIFQYYEKEERGRGNFPDRFSARQFPNYSSELNVNALLLGDSALYLCASSLQGVWRSGRGDTQYFGPGTRLTVL.

V is TRBV15 and J is TRBJ2-3, with 8 bases aligning to TRBD2. The trim removed 1 base at V and 2 bases at J, leaving 8 bases unmatched. Per germline, CDR1 LNHNV and CDR2 YYDKDF (reference sequence). The CDR3 loop spans 17 amino acids. This chain's CDR3 is CATSRAREGTSTDTQYF. The CDR3 nucleotides are TGTGCCACCAGCAGAGCCCGGGAGGGAACTTCCACAGATACGCAGTATTTT.

This chain joins TRBV9 and TRBJ2-7; D is perhaps TRBD1 (8 bases). Germline V gene sequence: CDR1 SGDLS, CDR2 YYNGEE. CDR3 length equals 15 residues. Trimming pared 0 bases from V and 4 bases from J, leaving 14 bases between. The CDR3 DNA reads as TGTGCCAGCAGCGTAGGGGAGGGGACAGGATACGAGCAGTACTTC. Translation: CASSVGEGTGYEQYF.